These 12 T cell receptor beta chains share one sample of origin, sequenced in a study of OX40 agonist ivuxolimab in advanced cancers. Here immunoSEQ multiplex PCR was the method, and the copy in TCRdb shows in-frame clones only, minus some. The table records about 99,000 clones, 94% of them present only once. This specimen was CD4+ or CD8+ T cells sorted from blood, taken in a trial of the OX40 agonist ivuxolimab. These receptors were collected from an adult with an advanced solid tumor such as melanoma, head and neck, liver or kidney cancer.

The V call is TRBV5-8, the J call TRBJ2-1; 9 bases are shared with TRBD2. CDR1 and CDR2 from the germline V gene are SGHTS and YDEGEE. V dropped 6 bases and J dropped 0; count of bases not matched to a gene: 7. The CDR3 covers 16 residues. Here the CDR3 DNA reads TGTGCCAGCACCCTTCCAGCGGGGGGCTCCTACAATGAGCAGTTCTTC. Encoded protein: CASTLPAGGSYNEQFF.

The V call is TRBV10-3, the J call TRBJ1-3, with D perhaps matching TRBD1 (6 bases). The CDR3 has 16 amino acids. The germline V gene encodes CDR1 ENHRY and CDR2 SYGVKD. V lost 9 bases to trimming and J lost 0 bases, with 18 bases between them. The CDR3 is CAISGAGPHSGNTIYF. In DNA, the CDR3 is TGTGCCATTTCGGGGGCAGGGCCACACTCTGGAAACACCATATATTTT.

This clone has a single count. V usage is TRBV29-1 and J usage is TRBJ1-5; D is ambiguous. CDR1 is SQVTM, CDR2 ANQGSEA, per germline. This CDR3 has 13 residues. The V end was cut by 6 bases, the J end by 6 bases, with 15 bases between. CDR3 in amino acids: CSVGWGSGQPQHF. The DNA for the CDR3 is TGCAGCGTCGGGTGGGGTTCAGGTCAGCCCCAGCATTTT.

This rearrangement joins TRBV10-3 to TRBJ1-1; D is uncertain. Per the germline V gene, CDR1 is ENHRY and CDR2 is SYGVKD. V was shortened by 9 bases and J by 0 bases, with 8 bases between the two germline ends. The CDR3 is 12 amino acids. The CDR3 DNA follows: TGTGCCATTGGGGAAGTGAACACTGAAGCTTTCTTT. Its translation: CAIGEVNTEAFF.

The chain couples TRBV28 to TRBJ1-5; D is uncertain. The CDR3 has 11 amino acids. Trimming took 6 bases from V and 5 from J, leaving 5 bases between them. Germline V gene sequence: CDR1 MDHEN, CDR2 SYDVKM. The CDR3 protein is CASRSYQPQHF. The CDR3 DNA follows: TGTGCCAGCAGATCCTATCAGCCCCAGCATTTT.

This clone has a handful of counts. The V call is TRBV10-3, the J call TRBJ2-2; D possibly uses TRBD1 or TRBD2 (5 bases each). The V and J ends lost 8 bases and 6 bases respectively, with 13 bases between them. This CDR3 has 13 amino acids. The germline V gene has CDR1 ENHRY and CDR2 SYGVKD. The CDR3 region is CAIWGPRAGELFF. The CDR3, as DNA: TGTGCCATCTGGGGCCCGAGGGCCGGGGAGCTGTTTTTT.

The chain recombines TRBV2 with TRBJ1-1; no clear D. Trimming removed 4 bases from V and 0 bases from J, with 9 bases in between. Germline V lookup: CDR1 SNHLY, CDR2 FYNNEI. There are 14 residues in the CDR3. The CDR3 sequence is CASSVHGVNTEAFF. The CDR3 nucleotides read TGTGCCAGCAGTGTTCACGGCGTGAACACTGAAGCTTTCTTT.

This clone was seen just once. The chain joins TRBV5-4 to TRBJ1-4, with D possibly matching TRBD1 (5 bases). Looked up from germline, CDR1 is SGHNT and CDR2 is YYREEE (reference sequence). CDR3 length equals 16 residues. With 4 bases removed from V and 5 bases from J, the gap between germline ends came to 18 bases. The CDR3 here is CASSTGISEGNEKLFF. CDR3 in DNA: TGTGCCAGCAGCACCGGGATATCGGAGGGGAATGAAAAACTGTTTTTT.

The rearrangement uses TRBV9 and TRBJ2-3; D may be TRBD1 or TRBD2 (5 bases each). The ends were cut back, 1 base at V and 0 bases at J, with 18 bases in the middle. Germline CDR1 reads SGDLS; CDR2 reads YYNGEE. The CDR3 has 18 residues. The CDR3 is CASSVLRDRVPSTDTQYF. DNA for the CDR3: TGTGCCAGCAGCGTACTCAGGGACCGTGTCCCTAGCACAGATACGCAGTATTTT.

The chain couples TRBV27 to TRBJ1-2, with a possible D match to TRBD1 (6 bases). The CDR3 spans 13 residues. Germline CDR1 and CDR2: MNHEY and SMNVEV (reference sequence). Trimming cost V 9 bases and J 1 base, with 12 bases left between them. In DNA form, the CDR3 reads TGTGCCAGTACAGGGAGGTATAACTATGGCTACACCTTC. Its translation is CASTGRYNYGYTF.

This sequence joins TRBV5-4 and TRBJ2-1, with D hard to call. Per germline, CDR1 SGHNT and CDR2 YYREEE (reference sequence). The CDR3 length is 14 residues. V lost 0 bases to trimming and J lost 5 bases, with 9 bases between them. CDR3 in DNA: TGTGCCAGCAGCTTGGCGACCTTGCACAATGAGCAGTTCTTC. It codes for CASSLATLHNEQFF. The whole variable domain, filled in from reference TRBV5-4 and TRBJ2-1, reads ETGVTQSPTHLIKTRGQQVTLRCSSQSGHNTVSWYQQALGQGPQFIFQYYREEENGRGNFPPRFSGLQFPNYSSELNVNALELDDSALYLCASSLATLHNEQFFGPGTRLTVL.

V is TRBV20-1 and J is TRBJ2-5, with D unresolved. Germline V gene lookup returns CDR1 DFQATT and CDR2 SNEGSKA (reference sequence). The CDR3 loop spans 11 amino acids. Trimming took off 3 bases at V and 5 bases at J, with 7 bases between the two ends. The CDR3 DNA reads TGCAGTGCTAGCGGTTTGGAGACCCAGTACTTC. This gives the protein CSASGLETQYF.